These 28 T cell receptor beta chains originate from one sample sequenced in a study of OX40 agonist ivuxolimab in advanced cancers. The assay was immunoSEQ multiplex PCR, and TCRdb's table has in-frame clones only and misses some. The sample includes approximately 80,000 clones, around 92% of them seen just once. The sequencing used CD4+ or CD8+ T cells sorted from blood, collected in a trial of the OX40 agonist ivuxolimab. All receptors derive from an adult with an advanced solid tumor such as melanoma, head and neck, liver or kidney cancer.

This clone was seen more than once but under ten times. The chain carries TRBV14 and TRBJ1-2; a weak D match, TRBD1 (6 bases). Between the trimmed V and J ends, which lost 5 bases and 14 bases, there was a span of 18 bases. The germline V gene has CDR1 SGHDN and CDR2 FVKESK. The CDR3 is made up of 12 amino acids. The CDR3 nucleotides are TGTGCCAGCAGCTGGGGACACTATGGAGAGACCTTC. It yields the protein CASSWGHYGETF.

DNA for the CDR3: TGTGCCAGCAGTTTAGGGCCGGCGCAGCAGTACTTC. It encodes CASSLGPAQQYF. The chain has TRBV28 and TRBJ2-7; D is unclear. The CDR3 is 12 amino acids. In germline, CDR1 is MDHEN, CDR2 SYDVKM. The V gene lost 2 bases and the J gene lost 8 bases, with 10 bases spanning the gap. The full variable domain, completed using reference TRBV28 and TRBJ2-7, is DVKVTQSSRYLVKRTGEKVFLECVQDMDHENMFWYRQDPGLGLRLIYFSYDVKMKEKGDIPEGYSVSREKKERFSLILESASTNQTSMYLCASSLGPAQQYFGPGTRLTVT.

This rearrangement joins TRBV10-3 to TRBJ2-2; the match to TRBD1 covers 7 bases. J was trimmed by 6 bases and V by 5 bases; bases with no gene match: 15. This CDR3 has 17 amino acids. Germline loops: CDR1 ENHRY, CDR2 SYGVKD. CDR3 nucleotide sequence: TGTGCCATCAGTCCCACGAACACAGGGGTAGGGGCCGGGGAGCTGTTTTTT. Translation: CAISPTNTGVGAGELFF.

Worth noting for this clone: In the same sample, other DNA sequences code for this CDR3. The chain couples TRBV5-1 to TRBJ2-7; 9 positions agree with TRBD2. Germline lookup yields CDR1 SGHRS and CDR2 YFSETQ. V was clipped by 6 bases and J by 2 bases; unmatched bases: 9. CDR3 length equals 15 residues. The CDR3 sequence is CASTHSGRGPYEQYF. CDR3 sequence (DNA): TGCGCCAGCACGCATAGCGGGAGAGGGCCCTACGAGCAGTACTTC.

This clone occurred once. The V and J genes are TRBV5-6 and TRBJ2-2; D unresolved. Trimming removed 4 bases at V and 0 bases at J, with 10 bases between. In germline, CDR1 is SGHDT, CDR2 YYEEEE. The CDR3 contains 15 residues. The CDR3 bases are TGTGCCAGCAGCCCGACACAGACGAACACCGGGGAGCTGTTTTTT. Amino acid sequence: CASSPTQTNTGELFF.

This chain uses TRBV15 with TRBJ2-3, with D tentatively TRBD1 (5 bases). CDR1 is LNHNV, CDR2 YYDKDF, per germline (reference sequence). The ends were cut back, 0 bases at V and 6 bases at J, with 13 bases in the middle. The CDR3 sequence is 15 residues long. The CDR3: CATSRDLTGVDTQYF. In nucleotides, the CDR3 is TGTGCCACCAGCAGAGATTTAACAGGCGTGGATACGCAGTATTTT.

J is TRBJ2-7 and V is TRBV6-6; D gene ambiguous. V lost 5 bases and J 0 bases, leaving 11 bases between the germline ends. Germline V gene data show CDR1 as MNHNY and CDR2 as SVGAGI (reference sequence). The CDR3 loop spans 14 amino acids. CDR3 sequence reads: CASSLTRSSYEQYF. As DNA, the CDR3 is TGTGCCAGCAGTCTGACCCGGAGCTCCTACGAGCAGTACTTC.

DNA for the CDR3: TGTGCCAGCAGATTGAGGGAAACCGGGGAGCTGTTTTTT. Protein: CASRLRETGELFF. This chain links TRBV28 with TRBJ2-2, with a tentative D call TRBD2 (5 bases). CDR1 and CDR2 (germline): MDHEN, SYDVKM. The CDR3 is made up of 13 amino acids. Trimming took 6 bases from V and 5 from J, leaving 10 bases between them.

This chain links TRBV1 with TRBJ2-7; the D call of TRBD2 is as the table states it, not checked on the DNA. TRBV1 is reported as a pseudogene. The CDR3 spans 17 residues. In DNA form, the CDR3 reads TGCACCAGCATGAGGTCTGGCTCGGAGCGGGAGGAATACGAGCAGTACTTC. This encodes CTSMRSGSEREEYEQYF.

This chain connects TRBV5-1 to TRBJ1-5; D remains ambiguous. The CDR3 consists of 15 residues. V gave up 0 bases and J gave up 4 bases, with 11 bases separating them. Germline assignment: CDR1 SGHRS and CDR2 YFSETQ. The CDR3: CASSLDGGRNQPQHF. The DNA for the CDR3 is TGCGCCAGCAGCTTGGACGGAGGGAGAAATCAGCCCCAGCATTTT.

This clone was detected only once. V gene TRBV15 combines with J gene TRBJ2-5; D gene uncertain. The DNA matches TRBJ2-7 better at its end, which makes the J call doubtful. The CDR3 runs 13 residues. The V gene's germline CDR1 is LNHNV and CDR2 YYDKDF (reference sequence). CDR3 in amino acids: CATSRDVVYEQYF. The CDR3 DNA follows: TGTGCCACCAGCCGCGACGTAGTCTACGAGCAGTACTTC.

The CDR3 nucleotides read TGTGCCAGCAGACTAGCGGGGCGCCAGGGTGGAGAGACCCAGTACTTC. It codes for CASRLAGRQGGETQYF. The chain couples TRBV5-4 to TRBJ2-5; TRBD2 agrees at 10 bases. Germline assignment: CDR1 SGHNT and CDR2 YYREEE (reference sequence). The J segment lost 4 bases and the V segment lost 5 bases, leaving 11 bases of the junction unmatched. There are 16 residues in the CDR3.

V is TRBV9 and J is TRBJ2-7; possibly TRBD2 for D (6 bases). The ends were cut back, 0 bases at V and 4 bases at J, with 17 bases in the middle. The CDR3 sequence is 16 residues long. Germline CDR1 reads SGDLS; CDR2 reads YYNGEE. In DNA form, the CDR3 reads TGTGCCAGCAGCGTAGGTGGGCTAGCGAGACTTTACGAGCAGTACTTC. This gives the protein CASSVGGLARLYEQYF.

V gene TRBV7-8 combines with J gene TRBJ1-4; possible D gene TRBD1, 6 bases. With 5 bases removed from V and 2 bases from J, the gap between germline ends came to 15 bases. This CDR3 contains 16 residues. Germline V gives CDR1 SGHVS, CDR2 FQNEAQ. This CDR3 reads CASSSPGGGTNEKLFF. CDR3 DNA sequence: TGTGCCAGCAGCAGCCCAGGCGGGGGCACTAATGAAAAACTGTTTTTT.

The V call is TRBV6-4, the J call TRBJ2-5, with D possibly matching TRBD2 (6 bases). V gave up 4 bases and J gave up 10 bases, with 25 bases separating them. The CDR3 has 16 residues. The germline V gene encodes CDR1 MRHNA and CDR2 SNTAGT. CDR3 loop: CASSGVGPRPGVDQYF. The CDR3 DNA sequence: TGTGCCAGCAGTGGGGTTGGGCCGCGCCCGGGGGTTGACCAGTACTTC.

The chain links TRBV7-9 to TRBJ2-6; D gene uncertain. Trimming took 5 bases from V and 10 from J, leaving 15 bases between them. This CDR3 is built from 14 residues. CDR1 SEHNR and CDR2 FQNEAQ come from the germline V gene (reference sequence). CDR3 DNA: TGTGCCAGCAGCCTACAGTCAAGGCTTAACGTCCTGACTTTC. As protein: CASSLQSRLNVLTF. Complete variable domain (other parts from reference TRBV7-9 and TRBJ2-6): DTGVSQNPRHKITKRGQNVTFRCDPISEHNRLYWYRQTLGQGPEFLTYFQNEAQLEKSRLLSDRFSAERPKGSFSTLEIQRTEQGDSAMYLCASSLQSRLNVLTFGAGSRLTVL.

This clone was found once. This chain connects TRBV6-6 to TRBJ1-1; D ambiguous. Trimming removed 2 bases from V and 0 bases from J, with 10 bases in between. The CDR3 runs 15 residues. From germline, CDR1 is MNHNY and CDR2 SVGAGI (reference sequence). The CDR3 DNA follows: TGTGCCAGCAGTTACCCGGACGGAATGAACACTGAAGCTTTCTTT. Translating gives CASSYPDGMNTEAFF.

The rearrangement joins TRBV2 to TRBJ1-5, with a possible D match to TRBD1 (6 bases). The CDR3 covers 14 residues. V lost 4 bases, J lost 7 bases, and 14 bases lay in between. Per germline, CDR1 SNHLY and CDR2 FYNNEI. CDR3 nucleotide sequence: TGTGCCAGCAGTGTACATCAGGGGAACCAGCCCCAGCATTTT. Its translation: CASSVHQGNQPQHF.

The rearrangement joins TRBV7-3 to TRBJ2-6; maybe TRBD1 (5 bases). The CDR3 sequence is 17 residues long. The germline V and J ends were trimmed by 3 bases and 1 base, with 13 bases remaining between them. CDR1 is SGHTA and CDR2 is FQGTGA in the germline V gene. This CDR3 reads CASSFPLDISGANVLTF. CDR3 in DNA: TGTGCCAGCAGCTTTCCTTTGGACATTTCTGGGGCCAACGTCCTGACTTTC.

V gene TRBV5-1 combines with J gene TRBJ2-5; TRBD2 aligns across 8 bases. Trimming removed 4 bases from V and 4 bases from J; junction bases left unmatched: 9. The CDR3 spans 15 residues. Per the germline V gene, CDR1 is SGHRS and CDR2 is YFSETQ. The CDR3 spells CASSPPGRARETQYF. In nucleotides, the CDR3 is TGCGCCAGCAGCCCCCCCGGGAGGGCCAGAGAGACCCAGTACTTC.

This clone was observed a single time. The gene calls are TRBV5-1 and TRBJ2-7, with 12 bases matching TRBD2. CDR1 and CDR2 (germline): SGHRS, YFSETQ. V was pared by 9 bases and J by 2 bases, with 6 bases of the junction left unmatched. This CDR3 region has 14 residues. In DNA, the CDR3 is TGCGCCACCAAGACTAGCGGGAGTGCCTACGAGCAGTACTTC. As protein: CATKTSGSAYEQYF.

The chain has TRBV9 and TRBJ2-7; tentatively, D is TRBD2 (6 bases). CDR1 is SGDLS, CDR2 YYNGEE, per germline. V dropped 0 bases and J dropped 0 bases, with 7 bases sitting between them. The CDR3 has 14 amino acids. This CDR3 is CASSVVEGSYEQYF. The CDR3 DNA is TGTGCCAGCAGCGTAGTGGAGGGCTCCTACGAGCAGTACTTC.

In this sample, this clone turned up a few times. The gene calls are TRBV30 and TRBJ2-1, with 12 bases lining up with TRBD2. Germline V gene sequence: CDR1 GTSNPN, CDR2 SVGIG (reference sequence). The V segment lost 3 bases and the J segment 6 bases; nucleotides outside the gene matches: 3. The CDR3 loop spans 14 amino acids. The CDR3 DNA reads as TGTGCCTGGAGGACTAGCGGGGGACTCAATGAGCAGTTCTTC. The encoded protein is CAWRTSGGLNEQFF.

Regarding this clone: Other DNA sequences in the same sample also yield this CDR3. V usage is TRBV19 and J usage is TRBJ2-4; D not certain. Looked up from germline, CDR1 is LNHDA and CDR2 is SQIVND (reference sequence). V lost 1 base to trimming and J lost 2 bases, with 6 bases between them. The CDR3 covers 14 residues. CDR3 sequence (DNA): TGTGCCAGTAGTATAGTAGGAACCAAAAACATTCAGTACTTC. Amino acids: CASSIVGTKNIQYF.

The chain couples TRBV5-5 to TRBJ2-2; the D gene could be TRBD1 or TRBD2 (6 bases each). Germline V gene data show CDR1 as SGHKS and CDR2 as YYEKEE (reference sequence). This CDR3 spans 16 amino acids. With 1 base removed from V and 4 bases from J, the gap between germline ends came to 14 bases. The CDR3 sequence: CASSLSGGAATGELFF. CDR3 bases: TGTGCCAGCAGCTTGTCCGGGGGCGCCGCCACCGGGGAGCTGTTTTTT.

The chain joins TRBV5-1 to TRBJ2-3, with 9 bases matching TRBD1. V shed 4 bases and J 5 bases; nucleotides not matched to a gene: 11. Germline V CDR1 and CDR2: SGHRS, YFSETQ. The CDR3 spans 16 residues. The CDR3 nucleotides are TGCGCCAGCAGCCCCCTAACAGGGGGCAACGTAGATACGCAGTATTTT. Protein: CASSPLTGGNVDTQYF.

The genes are TRBV20-1 and TRBJ1-1; the D is unclear. The CDR3 covers 11 residues. Germline CDR1 is DFQATT and CDR2 is SNEGSKA (reference sequence). CDR3 sequence: CMDKLDTEAFF. CDR3 nucleotide sequence: TGCATGGATAAGTTAGACACTGAAGCTTTCTTT.

The chain couples TRBV27 to TRBJ1-1; a possible D gene is TRBD1 (5 bases). From germline, CDR1 is MNHEY and CDR2 SMNVEV (reference sequence). The CDR3 covers 14 residues. The V and J ends lost 1 base and 1 base respectively, with 7 bases between them. In nucleotides, the CDR3 is TGTGCCAGCAGTTTATTTGGGGGGAACACTGAAGCTTTCTTT. Encoded protein: CASSLFGGNTEAFF.